This T cell receptor (beta chain) is drawn from a study of regulatory T cells in long-lasting Graves disease. Study results and caveats: Having few samples may have compromised the accuracy. Among samples with persistent disease, TRBV28, TRBJ1-2 and TRBJ2-5 were favored. Persistent Graves' patients had lower TCR diversity than newly diagnosed ones.

V lost 1 base and J lost 7, with 16 bases in between. CDR1 is SGHVS and CDR2 is FQNEAQ in the germline V gene. The CDR3 runs to 15 residues. Time point denoted: persistent/refractory GD, antithyroid drugs over 5 years with positive TRAb. PBMC RNA served as the TCR library source. Tubes containing EDTA received about 9.7 milliliters of drawn peripheral blood. Relying on iRepertoire HTBI primers and Arm-PCR of CDR3 regions, the team built TCR beta libraries. MiXCR, run by TCRdb on the multiplex PCR reads, gives a single entry per CDR3 protein. Of approximately 690,000 distinct CDR3 sequences in the sample, about 32% were seen once. This clonotype was seen a few times. Its antigen is not identified.

The sequencing here drew on peripheral blood mononuclear cells (PBMCs), taken when the disease was refractory, from a patient treated with antithyroid drugs. This clonotype was obtained from a female donor with Graves disease. The chain uses TRBV7-8 and TRBJ1-2; D possibly corresponds to TRBD1 (6 bases). CDR3 DNA: TGTGCCAGCAGCTTAGGGCAGGGGTCGGCTAGTGGCTACACCTTC. It translates to CASSLGQGSASGYTF.